This T cell receptor (beta chain) emerged from a study of blood T cells in healthy people across ages. Study-wide results and caveats: The long-lived group displayed more naive CD4+ cells, plus higher diversity, than the aged donors did.

The authors ran a second PCR of roughly 6 to 12 cycles using a sample-barcoded 5' primer and a J-beta primer mix. TCRdb ran MiXCR on the 5' RACE reads and lists one entry per CDR3 protein. The table records more than 650,000 distinct CDR3 sequences, around 25% of them present only once. All donors came from Russia, were Caucasian and healthy, and spanned ages about 6 to 100. On this clonotype: Its cognate antigen is unknown. Germline is not matched at one junction end, which may reflect a read error.

These sequences were also reported in another study, on T cells of mothers and their children.

The specimen sequenced was blood. The receptor was derived from a boy aged 10-17 years in good health.

CDR3 region: CVSSPRTGGLNEQFF. In DNA, the CDR3 is TGTGTCAGCAGCCCCCGGACGGGGGGGCTAAATGAGCAGTTCTTC. The V and J genes are TRBV9 and TRBJ2-7, with 8 bases lining up with TRBD2. Near its end, the DNA agrees better with TRBJ2-1, so the J call may be wrong. This CDR3 comprises 15 residues. Germline CDR1 and CDR2: SGDLS and YYNGEE.